Listed here are 4 T cell receptor beta chains from one sample, sequenced in a study of beta chain features in type 1 diabetes. Study-level findings and limits: Researchers report that Type 1 diabetes patients had moderately but significantly shorter TCRB CDR3s across all four CD4+ subsets.

The antigens for these receptors are not known. cDNA synthesis used the whole RNA isolate, giving expressed TCRB sequences. Clones were sequenced by immunoSEQ multiplex PCR, and TCRdb holds only the in-frame ones, with some missing. The table has about 250,000 clones, 9.5% to 13% seen once; the top ten hold 0.017%. Sequenced: naive CD4+ T cells from blood. The receptor source for this set is a man aged 25-45 years with type 1 diabetes.

This clone was seen more than once but under ten times. The chain combines TRBV6-4 with TRBJ2-3, with 12 bases matching TRBD2. The V and J ends lost 2 bases and 3 bases, in that order; junction bases with no gene match: 0. The germline gives CDR1 MRHNA, CDR2 SNTAGT. The CDR3 extends over 15 amino acids. The CDR3 loop is CASSDTSGGTDTQYF. The CDR3 DNA reads as TGTGCCAGCAGTGACACTAGCGGGGGGACAGATACGCAGTATTTT.

This clone was detected once. The chain couples TRBV7-9 to TRBJ1-2, with D possibly being TRBD1 (5 bases). Germline V gene data show CDR1 as SEHNR and CDR2 as FQNEAQ (reference sequence). V lost 3 bases to trimming and J lost 3 bases, with 14 bases between them. This CDR3 contains 15 residues. The CDR3 region is CASSFGGGVDYGYTF. In DNA, the CDR3 is TGTGCCAGCAGCTTTGGAGGAGGGGTAGACTATGGCTACACCTTC. The entire variable domain, with the rest obtained from reference TRBV7-9 and TRBJ1-2, is as follows: DTGVSQNPRHKITKRGQNVTFRCDPISEHNRLYWYRQTLGQGPEFLTYFQNEAQLEKSRLLSDRFSAERPKGSFSTLEIQRTEQGDSAMYLCASSFGGGVDYGYTFGSGTRLTVV.

This sequence joins TRBV28 and TRBJ2-7, with 7 bases matching TRBD2. There are 13 residues in the CDR3. J was trimmed by 6 bases and V by 5 bases; bases with no gene match: 7. CDR1 is MDHEN, CDR2 SYDVKM, per germline. The CDR3 loop is CASSGGDRAEQYF. CDR3 in DNA: TGTGCCAGCAGTGGGGGGGATAGAGCCGAGCAGTACTTC. Complete variable domain (other parts from reference TRBV28 and TRBJ2-7): DVKVTQSSRYLVKRTGEKVFLECVQDMDHENMFWYRQDPGLGLRLIYFSYDVKMKEKGDIPEGYSVSREKKERFSLILESASTNQTSMYLCASSGGDRAEQYFGPGTRLTVT.

The genes are TRBV4-2 and TRBJ2-3, with 9 bases that match TRBD2. Trimming cost V 0 bases and J 1 base; bases outside gene matches: 5. Germline V gene lookup returns CDR1 LGHNA and CDR2 YNFKEQ. The CDR3 is made up of 17 amino acids. The CDR3 here is CASSQDRAGGGTDTQYF. CDR3 DNA: TGTGCCAGCAGCCAAGACAGAGCGGGGGGCGGCACAGATACGCAGTATTTT.